This TCR beta chain emerged from a study of T cell changes during pregnancy in multiple sclerosis (dated by TCRdb to about 2019). For the study in its entirety: The study looked at changes in the T cell repertoire across pregnancy in women with multiple sclerosis.

The library was made by the immunoSEQ multiplex PCR assay. The immuneACCESS repertoire file appears here via TCRdb, limited to in-frame rearrangements. These files lack a portion of the clones; in checked studies, under half of the deficit traces to unresolved V genes, and the cause of the others is not known. The sample data list fewer than 40,000 clones, and 91% of these were observed just once. The biggest ten clones account for about 0.45% of the sample. There are 13 amino acids in the CDR3, from cysteine to phenylalanine inclusive. Here the CDR3 DNA is all that survives: 39 bases in frame from base 1. As encoded in the germline V gene, CDR1 is SGHTA while CDR2 is FQGTGA. V is pared back by 4 bases and J by 0 bases, with 6 bases lying between the germline termini. On this clone itself: What antigen it recognizes has not been identified. Per-nucleotide qualities are absent, and no much larger clonotype sits a single base away.

Sequences were derived from CD4+ T cells from peripheral blood mononuclear cells, sampled in the second trimester of pregnancy. The V and J genes are TRBV7-3 and TRBJ1-1; the D gene is unclear. This receptor was identified in a female donor in good health, enrolled as a control in a pregnancy study. The DNA reads TGTGCCAGCAGCTCCCGGGTGAACACTGAAGCTTTCTTT. It translates to CASSSRVNTEAFF.